This record looks at one T cell receptor (beta chain) sequence and its context. Donors in Cohort 3 who had recovered were those with two negative PCRs, healthcare professional clearance, or resolution of their symptoms. Repertoires were generated with immunoSEQ multiplex PCR, while TCRdb's copy carries only in-frame clones and drops some. The sample has a few hundred thousand clones, 85% to 90% seen once. The sample belongs to a study of blood T cell repertoires in COVID-19. Study in general: Sites in the United States, Italy and Spain provided acute and convalescent COVID-19 samples.

The V end lost 3 bases, the J end lost 3 bases, and 14 bases lay between the germline ends. Germline assignment: CDR1 LNHDA and CDR2 SQIVND (reference sequence). The CDR3 sequence is 15 residues long. Material for sequencing was PBMCs or T cells enriched from blood (not recorded which). The gene calls are TRBV19 and TRBJ2-5, with D possibly TRBD1 on 6 matching bases. The receptor was derived from a woman under 30 who had recovered from COVID-19. CDR3 residues: CASSILAGEKETQYF. CDR3 DNA sequence: TGTGCCAGTAGTATCTTGGCAGGGGAGAAAGAGACCCAGTACTTC.